The present T cell receptor (beta chain) was sequenced within a study of post-analysis software for immune sequencing data. The overall study: In terms of disease course, relapsing-remitting, secondary progressive and progressive-relapsing multiple sclerosis were included.

This CDR3 contains 13 residues. V lost 3 bases to trimming and J lost 1 base, with 10 bases between them. CDR1 and CDR2 (germline): DFQATT, SNEGSKA (reference sequence). This clonotype appeared a few times. Its antigen is currently unknown. Study results and limitations: In patients, TRBV5-6, TRBV5-1 and TRBV20-1 belonged to five or six TRBV segments found more frequently than in controls. A significant reduction in normalized Chao1 diversity was observed in multiple sclerosis patients versus controls. The F measure placed samples prepared in the same batch into strongly shared clusters.

Prepared TCR beta cDNA libraries contained unique molecular identifiers. The authors obtained 500,000 or so cDNA molecules from approximately 1 to 10 million T cells. TCRdb called the PCR reads again in MiXCR, with one record for every CDR3 protein. The sample includes hundreds of thousands of distinct CDR3 sequences, under 70% of them seen just once. This rearrangement joins TRBV20-1 to TRBJ2-7; D may be TRBD2 (6 bases). The source of this sequence is a girl aged 10-17 years with multiple sclerosis. Sequenced material: blood. CDR3 in amino acids: CSARLGTSYEQYF. The CDR3 DNA is TGCAGTGCTAGGTTAGGGACTTCCTACGAGCAGTACTTC.